The 14 T cell receptor beta chains below all came from one sample that was sequenced in a study of shared clonotypes between healthy human individuals. The method was immunoSEQ multiplex PCR; TCRdb's version includes in-frame clones alone and lacks a portion of them. The profile shows 950,000 to 1,100,000 clones, around 74% of them singletons. Sequenced sample: memory CD4+ T cells sorted from blood. The subset is: CD45RA-negative fraction. These receptor sequences come from a man aged 18-30 years in good health.

The genes are TRBV18 and TRBJ1-4; D remains ambiguous. V lost 2 bases and J 8 bases, leaving 9 bases between the germline ends. CDR3 length equals 13 residues. Germline V gene lookup returns CDR1 KGHSH and CDR2 LQKENI. CDR3 bases: TGTGCCAGCTCACCAGGGAGGGAGGAAAAACTGTTTTTT. It specifies CASSPGREEKLFF.

The chain employs TRBV6-5 and TRBJ1-4; D gene unclear. The CDR3 spans 14 residues. Germline CDR1 MNHEY, CDR2 SVGAGI. Deletions cut 4 bases from V and 5 bases from J, with 11 bases between. The chain's CDR3 is CASSSGRFNEKLFF. The CDR3 nucleotides read TGTGCCAGCAGTTCGGGCCGGTTCAATGAAAAACTGTTTTTT.

The chain joins TRBV18 to TRBJ2-7; D uncertain. Germline CDR1 KGHSH, CDR2 LQKENI. This CDR3 contains 14 residues. Trimming stripped 2 bases from V and 2 bases from J, with 10 bases between. For the CDR3, the DNA is TGTGCCAGCTCACCAGGGCGCGCAGCCTACGAGCAGTACTTC. Translated, it gives CASSPGRAAYEQYF. Complete variable domain (other parts from reference TRBV18 and TRBJ2-7): NAGVMQNPRHLVRRRGQEARLRCSPMKGHSHVYWYRQLPEEGLKFMVYLQKENIIDESGMPKERFSAEFPKEGPSILRIQQVVRGDSAAYFCASSPGRAAYEQYFGPGTRLTVT.

The J gene is TRBJ1-3, the V gene TRBV7-2; no reliable D call. The V gene lost 1 base and the J gene lost 0 bases, with 13 bases spanning the gap. Germline V gene sequence: CDR1 SGHTA, CDR2 FQGNSA. The CDR3 is made up of 17 amino acids. CDR3 sequence reads: CASSLDVTLSSGNTIYF. DNA for the CDR3: TGTGCCAGCAGCTTAGACGTTACACTAAGCTCTGGAAACACCATATATTTT.

This rearrangement joins TRBV30 to TRBJ1-2, with D perhaps matching TRBD1 (6 bases). Trimming left V 7 bases short and J 2 bases short, with 14 bases between. There are 13 residues in the CDR3. CDR1 is GTSNPN and CDR2 is SVGIG in the germline V gene (reference sequence). Here the CDR3 reads CAFSAGTNYGYTF. The DNA of the CDR3 is TGTGCCTTCAGTGCCGGGACAAACTATGGCTACACCTTC. Full variable domain (missing parts from reference TRBV30 and TRBJ1-2): SQTIHQWPATLVQPVGSPLSLECTVEGTSNPNLYWYRQAAGRGLQLLFYSVGIGQISSEVPQNLSASRPQDRQFILSSKKLLLSDSGFYLCAFSAGTNYGYTFGSGTRLTVV.

The chain joins TRBV28 to TRBJ1-1; tentatively, D is TRBD1 (6 bases). Germline V CDR1 and CDR2: MDHEN, SYDVKM. This CDR3 has 12 amino acids. Trimming took 10 bases from V and 3 from J, leaving 12 bases between them. CDR3 sequence reads: CATARGYTEAFF. The CDR3 bases are TGTGCCACCGCGAGGGGGTACACTGAAGCTTTCTTT.

Details on this clone: A junction end diverges from the germline sequence, so it may reflect a read error. The chain employs TRBV7-7 and TRBJ2-3; maybe TRBD2 (6 bases). Per the germline V gene, CDR1 is SSHAT and CDR2 is FNYEAQ (reference sequence). This CDR3 is built from 15 residues. The CDR3 bases are TGTGCTAGCAGCTTTGGGGCGGGGAGCACAGATACGCAGTATTTT. This encodes CASSFGAGSTDTQYF.

The chain employs TRBV15 and TRBJ1-1, with D perhaps TRBD1 (6 bases). Looked up from germline, CDR1 is LNHNV and CDR2 is YYDKDF (reference sequence). V was trimmed by 0 bases and J by 7 bases, leaving 12 bases between them. The CDR3 is made up of 14 amino acids. CDR3 loop: CATSRDLGRGEAFF. CDR3 coding DNA: TGTGCCACCAGCAGAGACTTAGGCAGGGGTGAAGCTTTCTTT.

About this clone itself: Other DNA sequences of this sample code for an identical CDR3. This chain joins TRBV2 and TRBJ1-4; 7 bases are shared with TRBD1. Germline loops: CDR1 SNHLY, CDR2 FYNNEI. Trimming cost V 6 bases and J 5 bases; bases outside gene matches: 9. The CDR3 totals 15 residues. The CDR3 sequence: CASRPTGAQNEKLFF. The CDR3 coding sequence is TGTGCCAGCAGACCCACAGGGGCCCAAAATGAAAAACTGTTTTTT.

This sequence joins TRBV11-2 and TRBJ2-5, with D hard to call. Germline CDR1 reads SGHAT; CDR2 reads FQNNGV. Trimming stripped 0 bases from V and 2 bases from J, with 10 bases between. This CDR3 is 15 amino acids long. CDR3 bases: TGTGCCAGCAGCTTAGATTGGGAAATTCAAGAGACCCAGTACTTC. Amino acid sequence: CASSLDWEIQETQYF.

Details on this clone: The sample carries other DNA sequences with the same CDR3. The chain joins TRBV6-6 to TRBJ1-6; 9 bases align to TRBD1. Unmatched junction bases numbered 3, after V lost 5 bases and J lost 7 bases. CDR3 size: 14 residues. CDR1 and CDR2 from the germline V gene are MNHNY and SVGAGI (reference sequence). Here the CDR3 reads CASSPGQGNSPLHF. The CDR3 DNA sequence: TGTGCCAGCAGTCCGGGACAGGGAAATTCACCCCTCCACTTT.

The V call is TRBV10-2, the J call TRBJ1-4, with D hard to call. The CDR3 length is 12 residues. Germline V gene lookup returns CDR1 WSHSY and CDR2 SAAADI. V was shortened by 10 bases and J by 7 bases, with 13 bases between the two germline ends. The CDR3 loop reads CATARGGEKLFF. The CDR3 DNA reads TGCGCCACGGCGCGGGGTGGTGAAAAACTGTTTTTT.

V gene TRBV28 combines with J gene TRBJ1-5; D is unclear. V shed 3 bases and J shed 5 bases, with 14 bases lying between them. CDR1 is MDHEN and CDR2 is SYDVKM in the germline V gene. The CDR3 has 15 amino acids. The CDR3 loop reads CASSFSWGRDQPQHF. The CDR3 bases are TGTGCCAGCAGTTTTTCGTGGGGAAGGGATCAGCCCCAGCATTTT.

The chain has TRBV4-2 and TRBJ1-1; no clear D. CDR1 LGHNA and CDR2 YNFKEQ come from the germline V gene. The CDR3 runs to 15 residues. Deletions cut 0 bases from V and 1 base from J, with 9 bases between. As DNA, the CDR3 is TGTGCCAGCAGCCAAGATCGGCAGCGGAACACTGAAGCTTTCTTT. As protein: CASSQDRQRNTEAFF.